In this sample, the clone carrying this T cell receptor beta chain turned up a few times. Its antigen is unknown. This record belongs to a study of CD8+CD57+ T cells in acquired aplastic anemia. Study information: Isolated CD4+ and CD8+ cells, once sorted, yielded DNA averaging around 3 ug. Findings and caveats of the study: Patients and controls shared 25 to 30 CD8+ CDR3 sequences, which appeared highly expressed in patients and within their immunodominant clones.

The authors sequenced patients whose flow cytometry had shown CD8+CD57+ cell expansion. Every patient had severe acquired aplastic anemia. The V gene's germline CDR1 is SGHVS and CDR2 FNYEAQ. The V and J ends lost 0 bases and 0 bases respectively, with 9 bases between them. CDR3 length: 16 residues. TCR beta VDJ and CDR3 profiling used genomic DNA as template. TCRdb used MiXCR to reprocess the reads, holding one entry per CDR3 protein. The profile shows roughly 250,000 distinct CDR3 sequences, roughly 80% of them singletons. The receptor comes from a human donor with aplastic anemia. The source material was sorted CD4+, CD8+, or CD8+CD57+ T cells (not recorded which) from PBMCs. The chain employs TRBV7-6 and TRBJ1-3; D perhaps matches TRBD1 (5 bases). In DNA, the CDR3 is TGTGCCAGCAGCTTAGCAGGGACGAGCTCTGGAAACACCATATATTTT. Residues: CASSLAGTSSGNTIYF. The complete variable domain, with remaining parts taken from reference TRBV7-6 and TRBJ1-3, reads GAGVSQSPRYKVTKRGQDVALRCDPISGHVSLYWYRQALGQGPEFLTYFNYEAQQDKSGLPNDRFSAERPEGSISTLTIQRTEQRDSAMYRCASSLAGTSSGNTIYFGEGSWLTVV.